These T cell receptor beta chains were read from a single sample in a study of PD-1 blockade in mismatch repair-deficient tumors. The protocol was immunoSEQ multiplex PCR, while the TCRdb copy is restricted to in-frame clones and leaves out a portion. The table lists tens of thousands of clones, less than 90% of them singletons. The material was PBMCs, obtained roughly 6 weeks after starting pembrolizumab. Source of these receptors: an adult with mismatch repair-deficient cancer. Both conserved end residues are part of each CDR3. D genes are given only for firm matches. Expanded clones get a size class; other rows say once, few or many, or leave the size out.

j_call cdr3_length v_call d_call clone_size cdr3_nt cdr3_aa
TRBJ1-2 15 TRBV7-3 TRBD1 . TGTGCCAGCAGCTTAAAGTCGCGGACAGGGGAGGGCTACACCTTC CASSLKSRTGEGYTF
TRBJ2-7 14 TRBV5-1 TRBD1 few TGCGCCAGCAGCTCGGGACAGGGGGCGCGGGAGCAGTACTTC CASSSGQGAREQYF
TRBJ1-3 14 TRBV6-1 . . TGTGCCAGCAGTGCGACAGGCTCTGGAAACACCATATATTTT CASSATGSGNTIYF
TRBJ1-1 15 TRBV15 TRBD1 . TGTGCCACTTCCCGGGACAGGGGGCCGAACACTGAAGCTTTCTTT CATSRDRGPNTEAFF
TRBJ2-7 12 TRBV19 . . TGTGCCAGTAGTTCTGACAGCTACGAGCAGTACTTC CASSSDSYEQYF
TRBJ2-2 15 TRBV6-5 TRBD2 . TGTGCCAGCAGGAAGACTAGCGGTTACACCGGGGAGCTGTTTTTT CASRKTSGYTGELFF
TRBJ1-1 14 TRBV5-5 . . TGTGCCAGCAGCCACGAGGGCGCGAACACTGAAGCTTTCTTT CASSHEGANTEAFF
TRBJ2-6 15 TRBV11-3 . . TGTGCCAGCAGCACACAGGGAGATGGGGCCAACGTCCTGACTTTC CASSTQGDGANVLTF
TRBJ2-5 13 TRBV6-5 TRBD2 . TGTGCCAGCAGTTACCCAGCGGGGAAGACCCAGTACTTC CASSYPAGKTQYF
TRBJ1-2 13 TRBV7-8 TRBD1 . TGTGCCAGCAGCACCGACAGGGAATATGGCTACACCTTC CASSTDREYGYTF
TRBJ2-2 17 TRBV7-9 . . TGTGCCAGCAGCTTAGGGCTAGCGGAGGGGGACACCGGGGAGCTGTTTTTT CASSLGLAEGDTGELFF
TRBJ2-7 14 TRBV6-1 . . TGTGCCAGCACCTCCGAAGCGGGACACTACGAGCAGTACTTC CASTSEAGHYEQYF
TRBJ2-3 14 TRBV19 . . TGTGCCAGTATGGGCGGGTGGAACACAGATACGCAGTATTTT CASMGGWNTDTQYF
TRBJ2-5 14 TRBV30 . . TGTGCCTGGACTGTGTCAGGGATGCGAGAGACCCAGTACTTC CAWTVSGMRETQYF
TRBJ2-1 16 TRBV28 TRBD1 . TGTGCCAGCAGCCCACCGGGACAGGGCATCTACAATGAGCAGTTCTTC CASSPPGQGIYNEQFF
TRBJ2-7 12 TRBV6-1 . . TGTGCCAGCAACCAGGGGAGAGGGGAGCAGTACTTC CASNQGRGEQYF
TRBJ1-1 16 TRBV6-1 . . TGTGCCAGCAGTGAAGGGGCACCACGGTGGAACACTGAAGCTTTCTTT CASSEGAPRWNTEAFF
TRBJ2-1 15 TRBV30 . . TGTGCCTGGACCTTCAGAGCGGGCCCTTCCAATGAGCAGTTCTTC CAWTFRAGPSNEQFF
TRBJ1-5 15 TRBV4-1 . . TGCGCCAGCAGCGAAGGGCATGGAGAGGGTCAGCCCCAGCATTTT CASSEGHGEGQPQHF
TRBJ2-1 14 TRBV5-1 . . TGCGCCAGCAGCATTGGGGGGTCCTACAATGAGCAGTTCTTC CASSIGGSYNEQFF
TRBJ1-2 14 TRBV4-1 . . TGCGCCAGCAGTATGGCAGGGGATGACTATGGCTACACCTTC CASSMAGDDYGYTF
TRBJ2-1 13 TRBV5-1 . . TGCGCCAGCAGCTCGAGGGCGGCCAATGAGCAGTTCTTC CASSSRAANEQFF